The 7 T cell receptor beta chains below were found in one sample sequenced in a study of blood T cell repertoires in COVID-19 (dated by TCRdb to 2018 to 2020). The library was built by means of the immunoSEQ multiplex PCR assay. TCRdb mirrors the immuneACCESS table, restricted to in-frame sequences. Some clones are absent from its copies; in checked studies, under half trace to an unresolved V gene, and the reason for the others is unknown. Here the sample has around 250,000 clones; roughly 84% occur a single time. The biggest ten clones account for 1.5% to 1.7% of the sample. Sequencing was done on a sample of peripheral blood. These TCRs come from a woman between 35 and 50 years old who had recovered from COVID-19.

This clone was seen only a few times. The chain links TRBV11-2 to TRBJ1-6; the match to TRBD1 covers 8 bases. With 4 bases clipped from V and 10 bases from J, the junction kept 6 bases outside the gene matches. Germline CDR1 SGHAT, CDR2 FQNNGV. The CDR3 covers 14 residues. The CDR3 region is CASSSRQGLSPLHF. The CDR3 nucleotides are TGTGCCAGCAGCTCACGACAGGGGTTATCACCCCTCCACTTT.

This chain connects TRBV9 to TRBJ2-7, with D perhaps TRBD2 (5 bases). The V end was cut by 0 bases, the J end by 5 bases, with 12 bases between. This CDR3 comprises 14 residues. CDR1 SGDLS and CDR2 YYNGEE come from the germline V gene. CDR3: CASSVGQAGDEQYF. The CDR3 DNA reads as TGTGCCAGCAGCGTAGGTCAGGCCGGGGACGAGCAGTACTTC.

This sequence joins TRBV19 and TRBJ2-3; TRBD2 aligns across 8 bases. CDR3 length equals 14 residues. CDR1 LNHDA and CDR2 SQIVND come from the germline V gene (reference sequence). Trimming cost V 5 bases and J 5 bases; bases outside gene matches: 6. CDR3 protein: CASSVSGGQDTQYF. The CDR3 coding sequence is TGTGCCAGTAGTGTCTCGGGGGGGCAAGATACGCAGTATTTT.

The chain is built from TRBV15 and TRBJ2-4, with a tentative D call TRBD1 (5 bases). Trimming shortened V by 0 bases and J by 0 bases, and 9 bases separated the two germline ends. CDR3 size: 16 residues. Germline CDR1 reads LNHNV; CDR2 reads YYDKDF (reference sequence). CDR3 amino acids: CATSRDRATAKNIQYF. The CDR3 DNA follows: TGTGCCACCAGCAGAGACAGGGCCACAGCCAAAAACATTCAGTACTTC.

This chain joins TRBV11-2 and TRBJ1-2, with TRBD1 matching 8 bases. This CDR3 comprises 16 residues. Trimming cost V 3 bases and J 0 bases; bases outside gene matches: 6. Germline assignment: CDR1 SGHAT and CDR2 FQNNGV. CDR3 loop: CASSLERDRPNYGYTF. The DNA for the CDR3 is TGTGCCAGCAGCTTGGAAAGGGACAGGCCTAACTATGGCTACACCTTC.

This clone has a handful of counts. The gene calls are TRBV4-1 and TRBJ2-1; 11 nucleotides match TRBD2. Germline lookup yields CDR1 MGHRA and CDR2 YSYEKL. Trimming removed 1 base from V and 10 bases from J; junction bases left unmatched: 9. There are 16 residues in the CDR3. CDR3 amino acids: CASSQGLAGKGGEQFF. In DNA, the CDR3 is TGCGCCAGCAGCCAAGGACTAGCGGGGAAAGGTGGGGAGCAGTTCTTC.

This clone has only one observation. This chain links TRBV4-2 with TRBJ1-2, with 7 positions matching TRBD1. Germline V lookup: CDR1 LGHNA, CDR2 YNFKEQ. V dropped 4 bases and J dropped 7; count of bases not matched to a gene: 6. The CDR3 is made up of 13 amino acids. The DNA of the CDR3 is TGTGCCAGCAGCCCCGCAGGGGGGTTTGGCTACACCTTC. This encodes CASSPAGGFGYTF.